The rows below give T cell receptor beta chains drawn from one sample of a study of blood T cells in healthy people across ages. MiXCR, run by TCRdb on the 5' RACE reads, gives a single entry per CDR3 protein. The sample carries around 620,000 distinct CDR3 sequences, 27% recorded once. The sequenced sample was blood. The receptors shown here come from a woman aged 70-85 years in good health. Both conserved end residues are part of each CDR3. The D gene is left open where the match is weak. Clone size is not always given. Where it is, it says once, few, many or a class for expanded clones.

TRBJ2-1 TRBD2 few TRBV20-1 TGCAGTGCTGCGACTAGCGGGGGGCTATTAAGCTCCTACAATGAGCAGTTCTTC CSAATSGGLLSSYNEQFF
TRBJ2-7 - - TRBV5-1 TGCGCCAGCAGCTTGGAAGGGGTAGAATGGGACGAGCAGTACTTC CASSLEGVEWDEQYF
TRBJ1-2 TRBD1 - TRBV9 TGTGCCAGCAGCGTAAGTGGACAGGGTGCCCCCGTTAACTATGGCTACACCTTC CASSVSGQGAPVNYGYTF
TRBJ1-5 - few TRBV4-1 TGCGCCAGCAGCCAACAGGGTAGCAATCAGCCCCAGCATTTT CASSQQGSNQPQHF
TRBJ2-3 - - TRBV20-1 TGCAGTGCTCTGACTCGCACAGATACGCAGTATTTT CSALTRTDTQYF
TRBJ2-5 - many TRBV11-2 TGTGCCAGCAGCTTAGTGGCGATCGGGGAGACCCAGTACTTC CASSLVAIGETQYF
TRBJ1-1 - few TRBV29-1 TGCAGCGTTTTGGACCCATTTATGAACACTGAAGCCTTCTTT CSVLDPFMNTEAFF
TRBJ2-3 TRBD2 few TRBV20-1 TGCAGTGCTCCTGGCCGGACTAGCGGGGGGACGATCCGGACAGATACGCAGTATTTT CSAPGRTSGGTIRTDTQYF
TRBJ1-6 - few TRBV6-1 TGTGCCAGCCATAGGGGGGTGAGCTCCTATAATTCACCCCTCCACTTT CASHRGVSSYNSPLHF
TRBJ2-3 - - TRBV5-6 TGTGCCAGCAGCTTGGGGCAAGGAGGTACGCAGTATTTT CASSLGQGGTQYF
TRBJ1-4 - - TRBV6-6 TGTGCCAGCAGTTACGTCCAGGGCGGGAGTGAAAAACTGTTTTTT CASSYVQGGSEKLFF
TRBJ2-3 - few TRBV6-5 TGTGCCAGCACCCAGAGACAGAGCACAGATACGCAGTATTTT CASTQRQSTDTQYF
TRBJ2-3 TRBD2 few TRBV4-1 TGCGCCAGCAGCCAATCCGGTAGCGGGGGAACAGATACGCAGTATTTT CASSQSGSGGTDTQYF
TRBJ2-5 - few TRBV6-2/TRBV6-3 TGTGCCAGCAGTTACTCTCCGGGGGAGTACCAAGAGACCCAGTACTTC CASSYSPGEYQETQYF
TRBJ2-1 TRBD2 - TRBV5-6 TGTGCCAGCACCCTAGCGGGGGGCCTAAAGGGGCAGTTCTTC CASTLAGGLKGQFF
TRBJ2-7 TRBD1 few TRBV29-1 TGCAGCGTCGCAACCGGGACAGGTGGCGAGCAGTACTTC CSVATGTGGEQYF
TRBJ2-7 - - TRBV7-2 TGTGCCAGCAGCTTACAAGTGGAGCAGTACTTC CASSLQVEQYF
TRBJ1-6 - many TRBV10-3 TGTGCCATCAGCCCCGGGACCCAAAATTCACCCCTCCACTTT CAISPGTQNSPLHF
TRBJ2-1 TRBD2 few TRBV3-1 TGTGCCAGCAGCCAAGTTGGGACTAGCGGGTCTAGCTCCTACAATGAGCAGTTCTTC CASSQVGTSGSSSYNEQFF
TRBJ2-7 - - TRBV19 TGTGCCAGTAGTAGCATCAGGGATAGCGAGCAGTACTTC CASSSIRDSEQYF
TRBJ2-5 TRBD2 - TRBV7-3 TGTGCCAGCAGCTCTAGCGGGTCCACGTCCAGGGACCCAGGGACCCAGTACTTC CASSSSGSTSRDPGTQYF
TRBJ2-1 TRBD1 - TRBV5-1 TGCGCCAGCAGCCACGGGGACAGGGAACACAATGAGCAGTTCTTC CASSHGDREHNEQFF
TRBJ1-2 TRBD1 few TRBV3-1 TGTGCCAGCTCTGGAGGGGGCTTCTATGGCTACACCTTC CASSGGGFYGYTF
TRBJ2-5 - - TRBV5-6 TGTGCCAGCAGCTTGCTTCAGGTCCAAGAGACCCAGTACTTC CASSLLQVQETQYF
TRBJ1-5 - - TRBV11-3 TGTGCCAGCAGCTCCTCCCTGGGTCCCCAGCATTTT CASSSSLGPQHF
TRBJ2-5 - - TRBV7-9 TGTGCCAGCAGCCCTGGAACGTGGTGGACCCAGTACTTC CASSPGTWWTQYF
TRBJ2-6 - - TRBV6-5 TGTGCCAGCAGTTACAGGTGGAACTCTGGGGCCAACGTCCTGACTTTC CASSYRWNSGANVLTF
TRBJ1-1 TRBD1 once TRBV10-3 TGTGCCATCAGTGGGGACAGGGTGTTTTCTGAAGCTTTCTTT CAISGDRVFSEAFF
TRBJ1-1 TRBD1 - TRBV20-1 TGCAGTGCCCCGTGGCAGGGGGTGATTAGGAACACTGAAGCTTTCTTT CSAPWQGVIRNTEAFF
TRBJ1-6 TRBD1 - TRBV11-2 TGTGCCAGCAGCTTAGGAGGGACAGGCAATTCACCCCTCCACTTT CASSLGGTGNSPLHF
TRBJ1-6 TRBD1 - TRBV7-9 TGTGCCAGCAGCTCCGACAGGGGAAATTCACCCCTCCACTTT CASSSDRGNSPLHF
TRBJ2-7 - - TRBV7-2 TGTGCCAGCAGCCCCCAGAGGCACGAGCAGTACTTC CASSPQRHEQYF
TRBJ1-5 TRBD1 - TRBV7-6 TGTGCCAGCAGCTTACGAGACAGGGGATCTAATCAGCCCCAGCATTTT CASSLRDRGSNQPQHF